What follows are 25 T cell receptor beta chains derived from one specimen sequenced in a study of T-cell reconstitution after alpha-beta-depleted transplantation in children. The TCRbeta library was prepared with unique molecular identifiers. TCRdb re-analysed the PCR reads in MiXCR, keeping a single row per CDR3 protein. The sample carries roughly 670,000 distinct CDR3 sequences, roughly 13% recorded once. The sample here was PBMCs, taken before TCRalphabeta/CD19-depleted stem cell transplant. These receptors were obtained from a girl aged 2 to 10 with congenital amegakaryocytic thrombocytopenia, due to receive a stem cell transplant.

This clonotype was seen only a few times. J is TRBJ2-7 and V is TRBV4-1; 8 bases line up with TRBD2. This CDR3 has 16 residues. Looked up from germline, CDR1 is MGHRA and CDR2 is YSYEKL. Trimming at V came to 1 base and at J to 5 bases, leaving 10 bases not matched to a gene. In DNA, the CDR3 is TGCGCCAGCAGCCAAGTTACTAGCGGTGGGAGGGACGAGCAGTACTTC. Encoded protein: CASSQVTSGGRDEQYF.

The rearrangement uses TRBV5-1 and TRBJ1-2; D is uncertain. Trimming shortened V by 9 bases and J by 2 bases, and 8 bases separated the two germline ends. Germline V gene data show CDR1 as SGHRS and CDR2 as YFSETQ. The CDR3 length is 11 residues. CDR3 nucleotide sequence: TGCGCCACAAAAGCGAACTATGGCTACACCTTC. It is translated as CATKANYGYTF.

The rearrangement links TRBV9 to TRBJ2-5; D gene unclear. The V end lost 4 bases, the J end lost 0 bases, and 7 bases lay between the germline ends. This CDR3 has 13 amino acids. Germline V gene data show CDR1 as SGDLS and CDR2 as YYNGEE. In nucleotides, the CDR3 is TGTGCCAGCAGCTCTCTGTACCAAGAGACCCAGTACTTC. It is translated as CASSSLYQETQYF.

This clonotype was counted between two and nine times. J is TRBJ2-5 and V is TRBV29-1; D gene unclear. Trimming stripped 5 bases from V and 4 bases from J, with 2 bases between. The V gene's germline CDR1 is SQVTM and CDR2 ANQGSEA. This CDR3 region has 9 residues. The CDR3 DNA is TGCAGCGTTTCAGAGACCCAGTACTTC. Residues: CSVSETQYF.

The rearrangement joins TRBV10-3 to TRBJ2-1; 10 bases are a match to TRBD1. The CDR3 is 16 amino acids. The J segment lost 10 bases and the V segment lost 6 bases, leaving 15 bases of the junction unmatched. Germline-derived CDR1 and CDR2 are ENHRY and SYGVKD. CDR3 amino acids: CAIRNRTGGKIREQFF. CDR3 in DNA: TGTGCCATCAGAAACCGGACAGGGGGAAAGATTAGAGAGCAGTTCTTC.

The chain combines TRBV5-1 with TRBJ2-3; 11 bases align to TRBD2. Unmatched junction bases numbered 10, after V lost 4 bases and J lost 6 bases. This CDR3 contains 16 residues. Looked up from germline, CDR1 is SGHRS and CDR2 is YFSETQ. The DNA of the CDR3 is TGCGCCAGCAGCCCGGGACTAGCGGAGCCCCCGGATACGCAGTATTTT. It yields the protein CASSPGLAEPPDTQYF.

This sequence joins TRBV11-2 and TRBJ2-5; 9 positions match TRBD1. Germline-derived CDR1 and CDR2 are SGHAT and FQNNGV. V lost 4 bases to trimming and J lost 5 bases; unmatched junction nucleotides: 8. The CDR3 length is 15 residues. CDR3 in DNA: TGTGCCAGCAGCTCCTACAGGGGGCCATCGGAGACCCAGTACTTC. Translation gives CASSSYRGPSETQYF.

This clonotype was picked up many times. The chain is built from TRBV10-2 and TRBJ2-7; D unclear. Trimming removed 3 bases at V and 0 bases at J, with 6 bases between. CDR1 is WSHSY, CDR2 SAAADI, per germline. The CDR3 is made up of 13 amino acids. In DNA form, the CDR3 reads TGCGCCAGCAGTGATATAGGCTCCTACGAGCAGTACTTC. It yields the protein CASSDIGSYEQYF.

A few counts support this clonotype. The rearrangement links TRBV20-1 to TRBJ2-7; 10 bases match TRBD2. CDR1 is DFQATT and CDR2 is SNEGSKA in the germline V gene (reference sequence). The CDR3 consists of 15 residues. Unmatched junction bases numbered 11, after V lost 6 bases and J lost 3 bases. CDR3 bases: TGCAGTGCCACGGGGAGCGGGAGGGCCTTCTACGAGCAGTACTTC. Amino acid sequence: CSATGSGRAFYEQYF.

This clonotype occurred many times. The CDR3 protein is CAIRDRGPTGELFF. The CDR3 nucleotides are TGTGCCATCAGAGACAGGGGCCCCACCGGGGAGCTGTTTTTT. The chain couples TRBV10-3 to TRBJ2-2; 8 bases match TRBD1. The CDR3 spans 14 residues. Germline lookup yields CDR1 ENHRY and CDR2 SYGVKD. Trimming cost V 6 bases and J 4 bases; bases outside gene matches: 4.

The rearrangement uses TRBV3-1 and TRBJ2-1, with 9 bases aligning to TRBD2. This CDR3 comprises 18 residues. Germline V gene sequence: CDR1 LGHDT, CDR2 YNNKEL (reference sequence). Unmatched junction bases numbered 6, after V lost 0 bases and J lost 0 bases. In nucleotides, the CDR3 is TGTGCCAGCAGCCAAGAAGGTACTAGCGGGTACTCCTACAATGAGCAGTTCTTC. Protein product: CASSQEGTSGYSYNEQFF.

In this sample, this clonotype turned up a few times. The chain has TRBV10-2 and TRBJ1-1, with D unclear. CDR1 is WSHSY and CDR2 is SAAADI in the germline V gene. The CDR3 has 14 residues. The V end lost 8 bases, the J end lost 5 bases, and 18 bases lay between the germline ends. The CDR3 sequence: CASAPGWGITEAFF. The CDR3, as DNA: TGCGCCAGCGCCCCAGGTTGGGGTATTACTGAAGCTTTCTTT.

The V call is TRBV2, the J call TRBJ2-3, with D perhaps being TRBD1 or TRBD2 (5 bases each). This CDR3 has 15 residues. V was shortened by 3 bases and J by 0 bases, with 10 bases between the two germline ends. The germline V gene encodes CDR1 SNHLY and CDR2 FYNNEI. The CDR3 protein is CASSDGGESTDTQYF. The CDR3 DNA sequence: TGTGCCAGCAGTGATGGGGGAGAAAGCACAGATACGCAGTATTTT.

This clonotype was observed many times. The V gene is TRBV12-3 or TRBV12-4, the J gene TRBJ1-2; D is possibly TRBD1 (5 bases). V was pared by 1 base and J by 7 bases, with 7 bases between. There are 12 residues in the CDR3. The CDR3, as DNA: TGTGCCAGCAGTTTAGGGGGGGTTGGCTACACCTTC. Its translation is CASSLGGVGYTF.

This clonotype was seen repeatedly, ten times or more. V usage is TRBV20-1 and J usage is TRBJ1-4, with no clear D. V gave up 1 base and J gave up 8 bases, with 17 bases separating them. Germline loops: CDR1 DFQATT, CDR2 SNEGSKA (reference sequence). The CDR3 extends over 15 amino acids. The CDR3 region is CSARGVTATREKLFF. Written as DNA, the CDR3 is TGCAGTGCTAGAGGAGTGACGGCAACCCGGGAAAAACTGTTTTTT.

In the case of this clonotype: One end of the junction does not line up with germline, which may come from a read error. The chain employs TRBV5-1 and TRBJ1-6; maybe TRBD1 (5 bases). Germline CDR1 and CDR2: SGHRS and YFSETQ. This CDR3 comprises 15 residues. The chain's CDR3 is CASSWGRRNNSPLQF. The DNA of the CDR3 is TGCGCCAGCAGCTGGGGACGGCGAAATAATTCACCCCTCCAGTTT.

Only a few counts were recorded for this clonotype. The chain combines TRBV20-1 with TRBJ2-2, with 13 bases fitting TRBD2. This CDR3 is built from 16 residues. Germline V CDR1 and CDR2: DFQATT, SNEGSKA (reference sequence). V lost 3 bases and J lost 3; bases outside the gene matches: 4. CDR3 sequence (DNA): TGCAGTGCTAGGGGGACTAGCGGGATTTACACCGGGGAGCTGTTTTTT. This codes for CSARGTSGIYTGELFF.

This clonotype was recorded at least ten times. CDR3 amino acids: CSVAPGTGVHEQYF. CDR3 coding DNA: TGCAGCGTTGCCCCCGGGACAGGGGTCCACGAGCAGTACTTC. This chain links TRBV29-1 with TRBJ2-7; 10 bases map to TRBD1. The length of the CDR3 is 14 residues. Germline loops: CDR1 SQVTM, CDR2 ANQGSEA. Trimming removed 4 bases from V and 5 bases from J; junction bases left unmatched: 8.

On this clonotype itself: This may come from a read error, since a much larger clone is one base off. This chain links TRBV20-1 with TRBJ2-1; 10 nucleotides align to TRBD2. The germline gives CDR1 DFQATT, CDR2 SNEGSKA (reference sequence). The CDR3 is 16 amino acids. CDR3: CCARDPASGSPNEQFF. For the CDR3, the DNA is TGCTGTGCTAGAGATCCGGCTAGCGGGAGTCCCAATGAGCAGTTCTTC.

For the CDR3, the DNA is TGTGCCAGCAGTCTACAGGGGCGGATTGAGCAGTTCTTC. Its protein is CASSLQGRIEQFF. The chain carries TRBV7-6 and TRBJ2-1, with 7 bases fitting TRBD1. J gave up 9 bases and V 6 bases, and 8 bases lay outside the gene matches. This CDR3 is 13 amino acids long. Looked up from germline, CDR1 is SGHVS and CDR2 is FNYEAQ.

This clonotype was seen repeatedly, ten times or more. This chain uses TRBV15 with TRBJ2-5; D is possibly TRBD2 (5 bases). Germline V gene sequence: CDR1 LNHNV, CDR2 YYDKDF (reference sequence). The V gene lost 1 base and the J gene lost 5 bases, with 8 bases spanning the gap. The CDR3 has 13 amino acids. This chain's CDR3 is CATSRVRGETQYF. CDR3 in DNA: TGTGCCACCAGCAGAGTACGGGGTGAGACCCAGTACTTC.

This clonotype was recorded many times. The chain recombines TRBV12-3 or TRBV12-4 with TRBJ2-7, with TRBD2 matching 7 bases. There are 13 residues in the CDR3. Trimming took 3 bases from V and 2 from J; bases not matched to a gene: 1. CDR3 region: CASSFGRAYEQYF. CDR3 DNA sequence: TGTGCCAGCAGTTTTGGGAGGGCCTACGAGCAGTACTTC.

The CDR3 DNA follows: TGTGCCAGCAGCTTAGCAAGGCTCTTGAACACCGGGGAGCTGTTTTTT. The encoded protein is CASSLARLLNTGELFF. The V call is TRBV7-8, the J call TRBJ2-2, with D hard to call. CDR1 is SGHVS and CDR2 is FQNEAQ in the germline V gene. The V and J ends lost 0 bases and 1 base respectively, with 9 bases between them. This CDR3 spans 16 amino acids.

This clonotype showed up many times. J is TRBJ1-4 and V is TRBV29-1, with D possibly matching TRBD1 (5 bases). The CDR3 has 13 residues. CDR1 and CDR2 (germline): SQVTM, ANQGSEA. The CDR3: CSALGATNEKLFF. CDR3 sequence (DNA): TGCAGTGCGCTGGGGGCAACTAATGAAAAACTGTTTTTT.

This clonotype was detected a few times. The V gene is TRBV20-1, the J gene TRBJ2-1; no definite D call. The CDR3 is made up of 15 amino acids. The V and J ends lost 7 bases and 0 bases respectively, with 16 bases between them. The germline CDR1 and CDR2 sequences are DFQATT and SNEGSKA (reference sequence). The CDR3 region has the DNA TGCAGTGTTTGGGGTGCGGTGAGCTCCTACAATGAGCAGTTCTTC. It translates to CSVWGAVSSYNEQFF.